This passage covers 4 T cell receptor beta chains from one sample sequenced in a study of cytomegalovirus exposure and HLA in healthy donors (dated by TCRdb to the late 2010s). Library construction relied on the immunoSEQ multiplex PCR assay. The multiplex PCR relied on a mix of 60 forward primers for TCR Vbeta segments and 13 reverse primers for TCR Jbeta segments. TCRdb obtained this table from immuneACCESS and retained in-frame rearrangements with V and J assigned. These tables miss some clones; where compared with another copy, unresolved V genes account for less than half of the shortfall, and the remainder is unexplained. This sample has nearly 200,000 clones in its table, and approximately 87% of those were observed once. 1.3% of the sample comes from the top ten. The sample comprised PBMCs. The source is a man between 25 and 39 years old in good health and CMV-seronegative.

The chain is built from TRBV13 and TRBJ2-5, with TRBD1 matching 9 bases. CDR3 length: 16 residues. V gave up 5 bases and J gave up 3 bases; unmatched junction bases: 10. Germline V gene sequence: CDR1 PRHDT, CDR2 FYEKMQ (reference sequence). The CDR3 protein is CASSAQGQGREETQYF. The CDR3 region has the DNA TGTGCCAGCAGCGCTCAGGGACAGGGTAGAGAAGAGACCCAGTACTTC.

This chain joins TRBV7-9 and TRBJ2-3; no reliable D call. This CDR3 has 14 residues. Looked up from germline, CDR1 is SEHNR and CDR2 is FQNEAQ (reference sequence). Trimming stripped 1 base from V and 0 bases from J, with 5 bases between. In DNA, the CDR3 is TGTGCCAGCAGCTTAGTCCGGAGCACAGATACGCAGTATTTT. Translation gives CASSLVRSTDTQYF. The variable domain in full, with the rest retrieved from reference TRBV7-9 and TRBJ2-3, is DTGVSQNPRHKITKRGQNVTFRCDPISEHNRLYWYRQTLGQGPEFLTYFQNEAQLEKSRLLSDRFSAERPKGSFSTLEIQRTEQGDSAMYLCASSLVRSTDTQYFGPGTRLTVL.

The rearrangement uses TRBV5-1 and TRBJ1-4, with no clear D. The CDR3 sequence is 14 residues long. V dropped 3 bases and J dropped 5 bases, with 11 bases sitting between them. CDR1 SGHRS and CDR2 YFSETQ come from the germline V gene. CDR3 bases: TGCGCCAGCAGCTACAACAGAGTAAATGAAAAACTGTTTTTT. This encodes CASSYNRVNEKLFF. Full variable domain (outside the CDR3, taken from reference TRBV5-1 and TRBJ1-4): KAGVTQTPRYLIKTRGQQVTLSCSPISGHRSVSWYQQTPGQGLQFLFEYFSETQRNKGNFPGRFSGRQFSNSRSEMNVSTLELGDSALYLCASSYNRVNEKLFFGSGTQLSVL.

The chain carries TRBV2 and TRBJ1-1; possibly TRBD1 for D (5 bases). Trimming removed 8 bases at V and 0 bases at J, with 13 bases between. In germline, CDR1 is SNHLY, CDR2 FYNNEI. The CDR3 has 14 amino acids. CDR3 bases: TGTGCCAGCCAGGGCCCTGGAGTGAACACTGAAGCTTTCTTT. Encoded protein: CASQGPGVNTEAFF.